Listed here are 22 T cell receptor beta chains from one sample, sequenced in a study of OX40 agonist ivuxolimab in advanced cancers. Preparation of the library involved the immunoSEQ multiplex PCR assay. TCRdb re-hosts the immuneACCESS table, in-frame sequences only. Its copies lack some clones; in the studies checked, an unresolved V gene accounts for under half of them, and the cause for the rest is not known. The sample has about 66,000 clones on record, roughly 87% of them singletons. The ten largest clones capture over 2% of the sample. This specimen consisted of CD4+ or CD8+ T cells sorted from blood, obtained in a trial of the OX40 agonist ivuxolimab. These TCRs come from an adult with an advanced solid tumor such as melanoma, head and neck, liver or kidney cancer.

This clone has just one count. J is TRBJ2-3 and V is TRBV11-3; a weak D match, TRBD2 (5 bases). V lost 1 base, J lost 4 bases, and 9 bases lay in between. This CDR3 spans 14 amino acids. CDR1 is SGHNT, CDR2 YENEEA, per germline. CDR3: CASSLGGDADTQYF. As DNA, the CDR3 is TGTGCCAGCAGCTTAGGGGGAGATGCAGATACGCAGTATTTT. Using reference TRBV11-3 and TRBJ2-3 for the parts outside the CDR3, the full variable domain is EAGVVQSPRYKIIEKKQPVAFWCNPISGHNTLYWYLQNLGQGPELLIRYENEEAVDDSQLPKDRFSAERLKGVDSTLKIQPAELGDSAVYLCASSLGGDADTQYFGPGTRLTVL.

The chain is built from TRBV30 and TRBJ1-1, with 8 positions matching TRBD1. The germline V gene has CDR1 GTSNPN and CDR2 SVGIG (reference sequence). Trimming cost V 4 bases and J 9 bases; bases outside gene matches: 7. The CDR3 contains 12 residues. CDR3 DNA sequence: TGTGCCTGGATGGGACAGGATGACCAAGCTTTCTTT. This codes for CAWMGQDDQAFF.

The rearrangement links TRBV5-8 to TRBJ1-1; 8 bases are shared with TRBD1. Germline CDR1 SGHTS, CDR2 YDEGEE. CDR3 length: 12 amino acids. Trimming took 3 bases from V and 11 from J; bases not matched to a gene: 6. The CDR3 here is CASSYDRGEAFF. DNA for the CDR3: TGTGCCAGCAGCTACGACAGGGGAGAGGCTTTCTTT.

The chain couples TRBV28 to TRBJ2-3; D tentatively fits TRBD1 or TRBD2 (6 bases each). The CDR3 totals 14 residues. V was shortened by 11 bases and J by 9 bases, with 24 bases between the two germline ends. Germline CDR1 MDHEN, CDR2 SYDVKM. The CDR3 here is CASISEGGPWTQYF. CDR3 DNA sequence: TGTGCCTCCATTTCCGAGGGGGGCCCATGGACGCAGTATTTT.

CDR3 in DNA: TGTGCTAGTGGCCACACCGGGACTAGCGGGGACTACAATGAGCAGTTCTTC. Its translation: CASGHTGTSGDYNEQFF. The chain couples TRBV12-5 to TRBJ2-1; TRBD2 agrees at 13 bases. Germline CDR1 and CDR2: LGHNT and FRNRAP. V lost 6 bases to trimming and J lost 3 bases; unmatched junction nucleotides: 8. The CDR3 covers 17 residues.

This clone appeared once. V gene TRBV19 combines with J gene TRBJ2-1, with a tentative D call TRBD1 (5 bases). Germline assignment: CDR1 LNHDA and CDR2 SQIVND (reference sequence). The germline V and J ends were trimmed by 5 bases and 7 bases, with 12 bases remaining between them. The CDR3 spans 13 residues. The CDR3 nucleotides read TGTGCCAGTAGTCAACAGGTGAGGAATGAGCAGTTCTTC. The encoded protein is CASSQQVRNEQFF.

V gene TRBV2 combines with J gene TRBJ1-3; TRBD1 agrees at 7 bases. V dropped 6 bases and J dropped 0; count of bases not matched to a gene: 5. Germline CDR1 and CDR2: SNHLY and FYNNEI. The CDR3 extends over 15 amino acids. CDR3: CASREDRSSGNTIYF. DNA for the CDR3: TGTGCCAGCAGGGAGGACAGGTCCTCTGGAAACACCATATATTTT.

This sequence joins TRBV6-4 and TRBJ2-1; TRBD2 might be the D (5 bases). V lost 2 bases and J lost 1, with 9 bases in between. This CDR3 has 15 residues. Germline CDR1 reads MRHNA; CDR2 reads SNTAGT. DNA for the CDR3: TGTGCCAGCAGTGACGACGGGAATTCCTACAATGAGCAGTTCTTC. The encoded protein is CASSDDGNSYNEQFF.

CDR3 loop: CASSLDHSRETQYF. As DNA, the CDR3 is TGTGCCAGCAGCTTAGATCACAGTAGAGAGACCCAGTACTTC. The chain couples TRBV11-2 to TRBJ2-5; D unresolved. The CDR3 extends over 14 amino acids. V lost 0 bases and J 4 bases, leaving 9 bases between the germline ends. Germline V gives CDR1 SGHAT, CDR2 FQNNGV.

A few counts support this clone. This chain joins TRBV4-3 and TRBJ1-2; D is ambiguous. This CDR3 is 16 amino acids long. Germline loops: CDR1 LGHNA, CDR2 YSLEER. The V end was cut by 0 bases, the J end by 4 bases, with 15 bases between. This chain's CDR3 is CASSQEERVSGYGYTF. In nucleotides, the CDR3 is TGCGCCAGCAGCCAAGAGGAGAGGGTTTCGGGCTATGGCTACACCTTC.

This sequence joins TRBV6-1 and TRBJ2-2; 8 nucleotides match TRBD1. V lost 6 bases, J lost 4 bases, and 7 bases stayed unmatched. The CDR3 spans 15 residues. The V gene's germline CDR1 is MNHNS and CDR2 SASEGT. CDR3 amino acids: CASRERQGLTGELFF. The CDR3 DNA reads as TGTGCCAGCAGGGAAAGACAGGGGCTCACCGGGGAGCTGTTTTTT.

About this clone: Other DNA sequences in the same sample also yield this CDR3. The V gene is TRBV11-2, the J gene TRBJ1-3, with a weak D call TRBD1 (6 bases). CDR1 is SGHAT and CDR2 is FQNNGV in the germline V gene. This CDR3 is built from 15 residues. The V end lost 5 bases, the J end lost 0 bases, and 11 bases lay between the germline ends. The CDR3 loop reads CASSLGGVSGNTIYF. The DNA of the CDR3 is TGTGCCAGCAGCCTAGGGGGGGTCTCTGGAAACACCATATATTTT. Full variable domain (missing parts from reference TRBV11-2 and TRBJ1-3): EAGVAQSPRYKIIEKRQSVAFWCNPISGHATLYWYQQILGQGPKLLIQFQNNGVVDDSQLPKDRFSAERLKGVDSTLKIQPAKLEDSAVYLCASSLGGVSGNTIYFGEGSWLTVV.

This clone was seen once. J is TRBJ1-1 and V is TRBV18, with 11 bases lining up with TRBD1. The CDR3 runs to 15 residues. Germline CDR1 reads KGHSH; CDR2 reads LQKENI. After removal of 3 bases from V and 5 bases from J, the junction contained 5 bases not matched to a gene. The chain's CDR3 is CASSPGTGGITEAFF. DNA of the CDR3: TGTGCCAGCTCACCCGGGACAGGGGGTATAACTGAAGCTTTCTTT.

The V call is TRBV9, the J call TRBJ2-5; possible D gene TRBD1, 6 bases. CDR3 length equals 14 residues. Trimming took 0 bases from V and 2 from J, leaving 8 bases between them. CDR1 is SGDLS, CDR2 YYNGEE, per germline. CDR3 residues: CASSVGTVQETQYF. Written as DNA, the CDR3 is TGTGCCAGCAGCGTAGGGACAGTTCAAGAGACCCAGTACTTC.

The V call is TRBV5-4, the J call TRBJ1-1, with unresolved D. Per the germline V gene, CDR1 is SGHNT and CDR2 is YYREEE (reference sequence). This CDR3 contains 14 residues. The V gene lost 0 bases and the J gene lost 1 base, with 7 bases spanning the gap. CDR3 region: CASSLAKGNTEAFF. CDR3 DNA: TGTGCCAGCAGCTTGGCCAAGGGGAACACTGAAGCTTTCTTT.

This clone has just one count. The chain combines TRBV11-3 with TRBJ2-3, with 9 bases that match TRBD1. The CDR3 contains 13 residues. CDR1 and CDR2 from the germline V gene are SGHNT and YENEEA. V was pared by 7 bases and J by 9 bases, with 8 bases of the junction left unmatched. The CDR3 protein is CASIGTGPSTQYF. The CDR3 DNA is TGTGCCAGCATTGGGACAGGGCCCTCAACGCAGTATTTT. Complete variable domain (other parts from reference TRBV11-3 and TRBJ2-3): EAGVVQSPRYKIIEKKQPVAFWCNPISGHNTLYWYLQNLGQGPELLIRYENEEAVDDSQLPKDRFSAERLKGVDSTLKIQPAELGDSAVYLCASIGTGPSTQYFGPGTRLTVL.

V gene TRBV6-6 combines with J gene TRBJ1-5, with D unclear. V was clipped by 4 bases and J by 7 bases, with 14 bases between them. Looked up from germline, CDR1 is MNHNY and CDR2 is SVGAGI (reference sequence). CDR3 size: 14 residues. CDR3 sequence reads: CASSLLRVRQPQHF. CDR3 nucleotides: TGTGCCAGCAGTTTATTGAGGGTTCGGCAGCCCCAGCATTTT.

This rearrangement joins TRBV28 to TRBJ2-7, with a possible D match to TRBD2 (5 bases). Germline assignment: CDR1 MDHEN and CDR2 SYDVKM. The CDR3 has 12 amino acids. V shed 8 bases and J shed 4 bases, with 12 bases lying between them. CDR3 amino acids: CASRGTYYEQYF. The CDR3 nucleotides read TGTGCCAGCCGGGGAACTTATTACGAGCAGTACTTC.

CDR3 nucleotide sequence: TGTGCCAGCAGCGGGCGGACGTCCTACGAGCAGTACTTC. Its translation is CASSGRTSYEQYF. The chain uses TRBV6-5 and TRBJ2-7; D not certain. The CDR3 sequence is 13 residues long. CDR1 MNHEY and CDR2 SVGAGI come from the germline V gene. V dropped 6 bases and J dropped 1 base, with 10 bases sitting between them.

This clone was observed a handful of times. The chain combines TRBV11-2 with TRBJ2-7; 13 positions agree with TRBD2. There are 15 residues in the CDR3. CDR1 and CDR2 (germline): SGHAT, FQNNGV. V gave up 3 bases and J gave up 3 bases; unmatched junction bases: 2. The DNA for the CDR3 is TGTGCCAGCAGCTTGACTAGCGGGAGGTTCTACGAGCAGTACTTC. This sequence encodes CASSLTSGRFYEQYF.

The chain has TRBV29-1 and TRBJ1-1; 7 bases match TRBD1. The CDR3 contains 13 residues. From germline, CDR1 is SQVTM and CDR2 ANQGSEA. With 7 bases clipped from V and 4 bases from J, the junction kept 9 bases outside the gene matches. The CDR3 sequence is CSATQGGGTEAFF. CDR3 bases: TGCAGCGCCACGCAGGGGGGCGGCACTGAAGCTTTCTTT.

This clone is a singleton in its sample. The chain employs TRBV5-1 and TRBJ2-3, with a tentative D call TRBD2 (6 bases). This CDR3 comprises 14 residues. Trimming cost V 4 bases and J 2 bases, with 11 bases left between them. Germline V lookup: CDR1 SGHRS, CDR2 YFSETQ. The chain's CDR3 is CASSIAGFTDTQYF. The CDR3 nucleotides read TGCGCCAGCAGCATCGCGGGATTCACAGATACGCAGTATTTT.